A selection of T cell receptor beta chains follows, all from one sample in a study of radiation and T cells in renal cell carcinoma. Method: immunoSEQ multiplex PCR; TCRdb's copy keeps in-frame clones and lacks some. In the table there are 20,000 to 25,000 clones, 70% to 80% of which are singletons. The specimen was blood, collected from a patient whose treatment included radiotherapy and nephrectomy. Receptor source: a man between 60 and 70 years old with renal cell carcinoma. The CDR3 runs from the conserved cysteine through the conserved F or W. Fields, in order: V gene, D gene, J gene, clone size, CDR3 DNA, CDR3 protein. The D gene is left open where the match is weak. Some rows mark clone size as missing; the rest say once, few, many or name a class of expanded clone.

v_call: TRBV6-5; d_call: TRBD2; j_call: TRBJ2-7; clone_size: .; cdr3_nt: TGTGCCAGCAGGGGACTAGCGGGAGGGTCCGAGCAGTACTTC; cdr3_aa: CASRGLAGGSEQYF
v_call: TRBV7-2; d_call: .; j_call: TRBJ1-3; clone_size: .; cdr3_nt: TGTGCCAGCAGCTTAGGGACGGGCTCTGGAAACACCATATATTTT; cdr3_aa: CASSLGTGSGNTIYF
v_call: TRBV4-2; d_call: TRBD2; j_call: TRBJ2-7; clone_size: .; cdr3_nt: TGTGCCAGCAGCCAAGGTGTAGCGGGAGAGAACGAGCAGTACTTC; cdr3_aa: CASSQGVAGENEQYF
v_call: TRBV2; d_call: .; j_call: TRBJ2-2; clone_size: .; cdr3_nt: TGTGCCAGCGGGCTTAAGGGAACCGGGGAGCTGTTTTTT; cdr3_aa: CASGLKGTGELFF
v_call: TRBV10-3; d_call: TRBD1; j_call: TRBJ1-1; clone_size: .; cdr3_nt: TGTGCCACCCTGGGACAGGGAATTATGAACACTGAAGCTTTCTTT; cdr3_aa: CATLGQGIMNTEAFF
v_call: TRBV18; d_call: TRBD2; j_call: TRBJ2-2; clone_size: .; cdr3_nt: TGTGCCAGCTCACCACCGAGGAGCGGGAGGGACGGGGAGCTGTTTTTT; cdr3_aa: CASSPPRSGRDGELFF
v_call: TRBV6-5; d_call: .; j_call: TRBJ2-7; clone_size: .; cdr3_nt: TGTGCCAGCAGTTACAGGGGTGCTCTCTACGAGCAGTACTTC; cdr3_aa: CASSYRGALYEQYF
v_call: TRBV7-2; d_call: .; j_call: TRBJ2-3; clone_size: few; cdr3_nt: TGTGCCAGCAGCTTAGCGGAGGATACGCAGTATTTT; cdr3_aa: CASSLAEDTQYF
v_call: TRBV5-1; d_call: .; j_call: TRBJ2-5; clone_size: .; cdr3_nt: TGCGCCAGCAGCTCAGGTCCACAAGAGACCCAGTACTTC; cdr3_aa: CASSSGPQETQYF
v_call: TRBV27; d_call: TRBD2; j_call: TRBJ2-1; clone_size: .; cdr3_nt: TGTGCCAGCAGTTGGGGGGGGACCTACAATGAGCAGTTCTTC; cdr3_aa: CASSWGGTYNEQFF
v_call: TRBV19; d_call: TRBD1; j_call: TRBJ1-3; clone_size: .; cdr3_nt: TGTGCCAGTAGAGGCAGGGGGCCTGGAAACACCATATATTTT; cdr3_aa: CASRGRGPGNTIYF
v_call: TRBV7-2; d_call: .; j_call: TRBJ2-7; clone_size: .; cdr3_nt: TGTGCCAGCAGCTCCAACCCTGGGGGGGCTTACGAGCAGTACTTC; cdr3_aa: CASSSNPGGAYEQYF
v_call: TRBV10-3; d_call: .; j_call: TRBJ1-2; clone_size: .; cdr3_nt: TGTGCCATCAGTGAGCTCCAGACAGGAGTGGCAGGCTACACCTTC; cdr3_aa: CAISELQTGVAGYTF
v_call: TRBV27; d_call: TRBD2; j_call: TRBJ2-7; clone_size: .; cdr3_nt: TGTGCCAGCAGTCCGCCCGGGACTAGCGGGAGTAAGCAGTACTTC; cdr3_aa: CASSPPGTSGSKQYF
v_call: TRBV5-1; d_call: .; j_call: TRBJ2-2; clone_size: .; cdr3_nt: TGCGCCAGCAGCTTGATGCAACAACCCAAGAACACCGGGGAGCTGTTTTTT; cdr3_aa: CASSLMQQPKNTGELFF
v_call: TRBV7-9; d_call: .; j_call: TRBJ2-7; clone_size: .; cdr3_nt: TGTGCCAGCAGCTTAGAGACCCGAGACGAGCAGTACTTC; cdr3_aa: CASSLETRDEQYF
v_call: TRBV6-5; d_call: TRBD2; j_call: TRBJ2-7; clone_size: .; cdr3_nt: TGTGCCAGCAGTTACTCGATATCAGCGGGAAGGTACGAGCAGTACTTC; cdr3_aa: CASSYSISAGRYEQYF
v_call: TRBV5-1; d_call: TRBD1; j_call: TRBJ1-2; clone_size: .; cdr3_nt: TGCGCCAGCAGCTGGGGGGACTCAGGACAGGGCGGTCGGTATGGCTACACCTTC; cdr3_aa: CASSWGDSGQGGRYGYTF
v_call: TRBV2; d_call: TRBD1; j_call: TRBJ1-1; clone_size: .; cdr3_nt: TGTGCCAGCAGTGCGGGACAGGGGACTGAAGCTTTCTTT; cdr3_aa: CASSAGQGTEAFF
v_call: TRBV7-2; d_call: TRBD1; j_call: TRBJ1-4; clone_size: .; cdr3_nt: TGTGCCAGCAGCTTTCGAAGACCGGGACAGGGAAGTGAAAAACTGTTTTTT; cdr3_aa: CASSFRRPGQGSEKLFF
v_call: TRBV2; d_call: .; j_call: TRBJ2-3; clone_size: .; cdr3_nt: TGTGCCAGCAGTCCCTTTAGAGATACGCAGTATTTT; cdr3_aa: CASSPFRDTQYF
v_call: TRBV7-9; d_call: .; j_call: TRBJ2-1; clone_size: .; cdr3_nt: TGTGCCAGCAGCTTAGGGCTAGCAAGGAATGAGCAGTTCTTC; cdr3_aa: CASSLGLARNEQFF
v_call: TRBV10-1; d_call: TRBD1; j_call: TRBJ1-2; clone_size: few; cdr3_nt: TGCGCCAGCAGCGGCCGCGGGACAGCTTATGGCTACACCTTC; cdr3_aa: CASSGRGTAYGYTF
v_call: TRBV9; d_call: .; j_call: TRBJ2-5; clone_size: .; cdr3_nt: TGTGCCAGCAGCGTCAGGGACTTCCAAGGGGAGACCCAGTACTTC; cdr3_aa: CASSVRDFQGETQYF
v_call: TRBV7-2; d_call: .; j_call: TRBJ1-2; clone_size: .; cdr3_nt: TGTGCCAGTAGGCCAACCCTCTACTACTATGGCTACACCTTC; cdr3_aa: CASRPTLYYYGYTF
v_call: TRBV19; d_call: .; j_call: TRBJ1-1; clone_size: few; cdr3_nt: TGTGCCAGTATGGCCCGGAGGAACACTGAAGCTTTCTTT; cdr3_aa: CASMARRNTEAFF
v_call: TRBV9; d_call: .; j_call: TRBJ1-1; clone_size: few; cdr3_nt: TGTGCCAGCAGTCCTACTGGGGCCTCCACTGAAGCTTTCTTT; cdr3_aa: CASSPTGASTEAFF
v_call: TRBV7-2; d_call: .; j_call: TRBJ2-1; clone_size: .; cdr3_nt: TGTGCCAGCAGCTTAGACGGGAGTAAGAACAATGAGCAGTTCTTC; cdr3_aa: CASSLDGSKNNEQFF
v_call: TRBV19; d_call: TRBD1; j_call: TRBJ2-7; clone_size: .; cdr3_nt: TGTGCCAGTAGTACGGACAGGGTGACGAGGGAGCAGTACTTC; cdr3_aa: CASSTDRVTREQYF
v_call: TRBV2; d_call: .; j_call: TRBJ1-1; clone_size: once; cdr3_nt: TGTGCCAGCCGCAGACTGAACACTGAAGCTTTCTTT; cdr3_aa: CASRRLNTEAFF
v_call: TRBV9; d_call: TRBD2; j_call: TRBJ2-1; clone_size: .; cdr3_nt: TGTGCCAGCAGCCCGCGGTGGGAGGCTAGCGGCGAGCAGTTCTTC; cdr3_aa: CASSPRWEASGEQFF
v_call: TRBV11-2; d_call: .; j_call: TRBJ2-4; clone_size: .; cdr3_nt: TGTGCCAGCAGCCCCGATCGAGCCAAAAACATTCAGTACTTC; cdr3_aa: CASSPDRAKNIQYF
v_call: TRBV9; d_call: .; j_call: TRBJ2-2; clone_size: .; cdr3_nt: TGTGCCAGCAGCGTTGAGACAGGAGGCACCGGGGAGCTGTTTTTT; cdr3_aa: CASSVETGGTGELFF
v_call: TRBV11-2; d_call: .; j_call: TRBJ2-5; clone_size: .; cdr3_nt: TGTGCCAGCAGCTTTGAGGTACTGGGGACCCAGTACTTC; cdr3_aa: CASSFEVLGTQYF
v_call: TRBV4-1; d_call: .; j_call: TRBJ2-5; clone_size: .; cdr3_nt: TGCGCCAGCAGCCAAGTGATCGGGGAAGGGCTGGGGGAGCAGTACTTC; cdr3_aa: CASSQVIGEGLGEQYF
v_call: TRBV11-2; d_call: TRBD2; j_call: TRBJ2-1; clone_size: .; cdr3_nt: TGTGCCAGCAGCCCCTTAGGACTAGCGGGAGGGGGCGGGAATGAGCAGTTCTTC; cdr3_aa: CASSPLGLAGGGGNEQFF
v_call: TRBV5-4; d_call: TRBD1; j_call: TRBJ2-1; clone_size: .; cdr3_nt: TGTGCCAGCAGCCCGGGCCCTCCGGGACAGGGGGACAATGAGCAGTTCTTC; cdr3_aa: CASSPGPPGQGDNEQFF
v_call: TRBV29-1; d_call: .; j_call: TRBJ2-7; clone_size: .; cdr3_nt: TGCAGCGTTCTGGGTAGCTCCTACGAGCAGTACTTC; cdr3_aa: CSVLGSSYEQYF
v_call: TRBV7-9; d_call: .; j_call: TRBJ1-2; clone_size: .; cdr3_nt: TGTGCCAGCAGCTCAGCAGCCGGGTTCAGGGCTGGGGGCTACACCTTC; cdr3_aa: CASSSAAGFRAGGYTF
v_call: TRBV4-2; d_call: TRBD1; j_call: TRBJ2-7; clone_size: .; cdr3_nt: TGTGCCAGCAGCCAGGGACAGGGAGCCTACGAGCAGTACTTC; cdr3_aa: CASSQGQGAYEQYF
v_call: TRBV27; d_call: .; j_call: TRBJ1-1; clone_size: .; cdr3_nt: TGTGCCAGCAGCGCCACAAGGCGTACTGAAGCTTTCTTT; cdr3_aa: CASSATRRTEAFF
v_call: TRBV2; d_call: TRBD2; j_call: TRBJ2-2; clone_size: .; cdr3_nt: TGTGCCAGCGGTGGGGAGGGCGGGACCGGGGAGCTGTTTTTT; cdr3_aa: CASGGEGGTGELFF